This TCR beta chain was retrieved from a study of T cell responses to AZD1222 COVID-19 vaccine. The study, taken as a whole, reports: Unmutated variant regions are reportedly the target of nearly half of TCRs that are spike-specific. Only 5 or 6 AZD1222 recipients were seropositive at baseline.

TCRdb's copy holds only in-frame clones and misses some; the assay was immunoSEQ multiplex PCR. The data show roughly 130,000 clones, with 90% to 95% seen just once and 4% held by the top ten. Regarding this clone: Its specificity is unknown.

The J segment lost 3 bases and the V segment lost 3 bases, leaving 5 bases of the junction unmatched. There are 17 residues in the CDR3. Germline V lookup: CDR1 LGHDT, CDR2 YNNKEL (reference sequence). Sequencing was performed on peripheral blood, taken 28 days after the second AZD1222 dose. The chain employs TRBV3-1 (or the pseudogene TRBV3-2) and TRBJ2-4, with 13 bases that match TRBD2. The clonotype originates from an adult who received the AZD1222 COVID-19 vaccine. The CDR3 DNA is TGTGCCAGCAGCCACCCTACTAGCGGGGGGGACAAAAACATTCAGTACTTC. Residues: CASSHPTSGGDKNIQYF.